The TCR beta chain described here comes from a study of shared clonotypes between healthy human individuals. The method was immunoSEQ multiplex PCR; TCRdb's version includes in-frame clones alone and lacks a portion of them. The table has about 2 million clones, just under 95% seen once; the top ten hold 1.1%. Naive CD8 cells lacked CD45RO and underwent positive selection for CCR7, leaving out terminally differentiated effector memory CD45RA+ cells. Those who donated, Caucasian adults without exception, all lived in Nashville, Tennessee. The CDR3 consists of 17 residues. Trimming removed 1 base at V and 0 bases at J, with 10 bases between. Looked up from germline, CDR1 is MGHRA and CDR2 is YSYEKL. Study-wide results and limits: Non-shared clonotypes had lower generation probabilities than those shared by all four donors. Rarefaction gave evidence that sorted-subset sequencing remained incomplete despite large depth. For naive CD4 cells, approximately 5% of clonotypes were shared across a handful of donors.

To note about this clone: Antigen unknown.

The V call is TRBV4-1, the J call TRBJ2-6; unclear D gene. The clonotype was recovered from a man in his late teens or twenties in good health. Sequenced input: naive CD8+ T cells sorted from blood. The CDR3 here is CASSQATPSSGANVLTF. The CDR3 coding sequence is TGCGCCAGCAGCCAAGCAACACCGAGCTCTGGGGCCAACGTCCTGACTTTC.